These T cell receptor beta chains were read from a single sample in a study of STAT5B mutations in CD4+ large granular lymphocyte leukemia. Method: immunoSEQ multiplex PCR; TCRdb's copy keeps in-frame clones and lacks some. The sample shows 30,000 to 40,000 clones, approximately 88% of them seen only once. Input material: CD4+ T cells from blood buffy coats. The receptors originated from a human donor in good health. The CDR3 runs from the conserved cysteine through the conserved F or W. A D gene is named only where the DNA matches it firmly. Some rows have no size entry. The others give once, few or many, or a class for an expanded clone.

D gene	clone size	V gene	J gene	CDR3 protein	CDR3 DNA
NA	NA	TRBV15	TRBJ1-5	CATSRDRSLNQPQHF	TGTGCCACCAGCAGAGATCGCAGTTTAAATCAGCCCCAGCATTTT
NA	NA	TRBV4-3	TRBJ2-4	CASSQEVDRLAKNIQYF	TGCGCCAGCAGCCAGGAGGTAGACAGATTAGCCAAAAACATTCAGTACTTC
NA	NA	TRBV9	TRBJ1-1	CASNMLMNTEAFF	TGTGCCAGCAATATGCTTATGAACACTGAAGCTTTCTTT
TRBD1	NA	TRBV28	TRBJ2-1	CASRGPGQGLNEQFF	TGTGCCAGCAGGGGTCCGGGACAGGGGCTGAATGAGCAGTTCTTC
TRBD2	once	TRBV5-4	TRBJ2-5	CASSPMTSGGETQYF	TGTGCCAGCAGCCCTATGACTAGCGGGGGGGAGACCCAGTACTTC
NA	NA	TRBV18	TRBJ2-2	CASPSRWYRDGSGELFF	TGTGCCAGCCCTTCACGATGGTACAGGGACGGCTCCGGGGAGCTGTTTTTT
NA	NA	TRBV2	TRBJ2-3	CASRPGGHTDTQYF	TGTGCCAGCAGACCGGGGGGCCACACAGATACGCAGTATTTT
TRBD1	NA	TRBV6-6	TRBJ1-6	CASSPHDRGPQALHF	TGTGCCAGCAGTCCTCACGACAGGGGGCCCCAAGCCCTCCACTTT
NA	NA	TRBV25-1	TRBJ1-2	CASSDPNGDGYTF	TGTGCCAGCAGTGACCCAAACGGGGATGGCTACACCTTC
NA	NA	TRBV4-1	TRBJ1-5	CASSQSRGGSNQPQHF	TGCGCCAGCAGCCAGTCCCGAGGGGGTAGCAATCAGCCCCAGCATTTT
NA	NA	TRBV6-6	TRBJ1-1	CASSWVLNTEAFF	TGTGCCAGCAGTTGGGTACTGAACACTGAAGCTTTCTTT
NA	once	TRBV5-5	TRBJ1-1	CASSPWISMNTEAFF	TGTGCCAGCAGCCCATGGATCAGCATGAACACTGAAGCTTTCTTT